This T cell receptor beta chain was captured in a study of cytotoxic CD8 clonotypes in ibrutinib-treated CLL. Across the study: Collecting the response samples happened after a median roughly eleven months of treatment, with a range of 6 to 36.

CDR3 size: 16 residues. Looked up from germline, CDR1 is LGHNA and CDR2 is YSLEER. J lost 3 bases, V lost 1 base, and 7 bases had no gene match. General study findings and limits: Few clonotypes were public, and these shrank or held steady under treatment. Clonality increased at ibrutinib response, then returned toward baseline at progression.

The protocol was immunoSEQ multiplex PCR, while the TCRdb copy is restricted to in-frame clones and leaves out a portion. The repertoire has nearly 300,000 clones, less than 85% of them found once; the top ten carry approximately 5.1%. About this clone itself: Its antigen is unidentified.

PBMCs that had been cryopreserved were the source of about 2 micrograms of genomic DNA for TCR beta libraries. This receptor was obtained from a human donor with chronic lymphocytic leukemia. The chain recombines TRBV4-3 with TRBJ2-7; TRBD2 matches at 9 bases. The sample consisted of PBMCs, taken at disease progression, from a patient treated with ibrutinib. CDR3 sequence: CASSQASISGGYEQYF. CDR3 DNA: TGCGCCAGCAGCCAAGCTTCCATTAGCGGGGGCTACGAGCAGTACTTC.